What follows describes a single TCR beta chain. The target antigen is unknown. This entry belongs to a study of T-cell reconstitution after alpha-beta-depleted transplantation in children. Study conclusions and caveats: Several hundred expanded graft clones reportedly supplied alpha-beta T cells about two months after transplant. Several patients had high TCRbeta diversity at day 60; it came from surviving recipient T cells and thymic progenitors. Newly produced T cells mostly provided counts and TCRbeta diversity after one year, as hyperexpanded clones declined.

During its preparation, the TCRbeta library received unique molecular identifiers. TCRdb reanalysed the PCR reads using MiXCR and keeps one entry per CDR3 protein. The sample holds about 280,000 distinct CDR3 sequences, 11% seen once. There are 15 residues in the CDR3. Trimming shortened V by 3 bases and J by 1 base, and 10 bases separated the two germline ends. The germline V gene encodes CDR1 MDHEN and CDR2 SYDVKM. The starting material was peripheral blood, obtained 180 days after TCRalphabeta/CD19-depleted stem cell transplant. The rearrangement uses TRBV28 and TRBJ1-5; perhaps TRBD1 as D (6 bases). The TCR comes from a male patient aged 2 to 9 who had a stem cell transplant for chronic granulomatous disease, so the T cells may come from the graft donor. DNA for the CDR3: TGTGCCAGCAGTTTGTGGGGGCCAAGCAATCAGCCCCAGCATTTT. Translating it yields CASSLWGPSNQPQHF.